This is a list of T cell receptor beta chains from one sample in a study of technical replicates of blood from several donors. TCRdb's copy holds only in-frame clones and misses some; the assay was immunoSEQ multiplex PCR. The sample lists about 82,000 clones; just over 95% were seen once. The sample comprised T cells isolated from PBMCs. These TCRs come from a human donor in good health. The CDR3 runs from the conserved cysteine through the conserved F or W. A D gene is named only where the DNA matches it firmly. For some rows the clone size is stated as once, few or many, or as a class when expanded; others skip it.

CDR3: CASSLRQATYEQYF
DNA: TGTGCCAGCAGCTTGAGACAGGCTACCTACGAGCAGTACTTC
J: TRBJ2-7
size: -
D: -
V: TRBV7-6

CDR3: CSVVFGQGVQPQHF
DNA: TGCAGCGTTGTGTTTGGCCAGGGTGTTCAGCCCCAGCATTTT
J: TRBJ1-5
size: once
D: -
V: TRBV29-1

CDR3: CATQQGTGGINNEKLFF
DNA: TGTGCCACCCAGCAGGGGACAGGGGGCATCAATAATGAAAAACTGTTTTTT
J: TRBJ1-4
size: once
D: TRBD1
V: TRBV7-9

CDR3: CSGFFGLELFF
DNA: TGCAGCGGGTTTTTTGGTTTAGAACTGTTTTTT
J: TRBJ1-4
size: -
D: -
V: TRBV29-1

CDR3: CASSQEGRGWNYGYTF
DNA: TGCGCCAGCAGCCAAGAAGGCAGGGGATGGAACTATGGCTACACCTTC
J: TRBJ1-2
size: -
D: -
V: TRBV4-1

CDR3: CASRLGLTHEQYF
DNA: TGTGCCAGCAGACTAGGACTTACACACGAGCAGTACTTC
J: TRBJ2-7
size: -
D: -
V: TRBV6-5

CDR3: CASSSSMGLAGHSNEQFF
DNA: TGTGCCAGCAGTTCTTCCATGGGACTAGCGGGACATTCGAATGAGCAGTTCTTC
J: TRBJ2-1
size: -
D: TRBD2
V: TRBV27

CDR3: CASSYLTGGITEAFF
DNA: TGTGCCAGCAGTTATCTGACAGGGGGCATTACTGAAGCTTTCTTT
J: TRBJ1-1
size: -
D: TRBD1
V: TRBV6-5

CDR3: CASSQEGDIGPREQFF
DNA: TGCGCCAGCAGCCAAGAAGGGGACATCGGCCCGCGGGAGCAGTTCTTC
J: TRBJ2-1
size: -
D: -
V: TRBV4-3

CDR3: CASSLGAGAPDTQYF
DNA: TGTGCCAGCAGCTTAGGGGCGGGAGCCCCAGATACGCAGTATTTT
J: TRBJ2-3
size: -
D: TRBD2
V: TRBV5-4

CDR3: CASSLGGYVYNEQFF
DNA: TGTGCCAGCAGCTTAGGGGGGTACGTTTACAATGAGCAGTTCTTC
J: TRBJ2-1
size: -
D: -
V: TRBV7-3

CDR3: CASSFSGEQYF
DNA: TGTGCCAGCAGCTTCAGCGGGGAGCAGTACTTC
J: TRBJ2-7
size: -
D: -
V: TRBV5-8

CDR3: CASTPYTGELFF
DNA: TGTGCCAGCACCCCTTACACCGGGGAGCTGTTTTTT
J: TRBJ2-2
size: once
D: -
V: TRBV11-2

CDR3: CASISGYTEAFF
DNA: TGTGCCAGCATCTCAGGGTATACTGAAGCTTTCTTT
J: TRBJ1-1
size: -
D: -
V: TRBV6-5

CDR3: CASSLGQGKPQHF
DNA: TGCGCCAGCAGCCTGGGACAGGGCAAGCCCCAGCATTTT
J: TRBJ1-5
size: -
D: TRBD1
V: TRBV5-1

CDR3: CASSGEGGSYGYTF
DNA: TGTGCCAGCAGTGGGGAAGGGGGAAGCTATGGCTACACCTTC
J: TRBJ1-2
size: once
D: -
V: TRBV6-1